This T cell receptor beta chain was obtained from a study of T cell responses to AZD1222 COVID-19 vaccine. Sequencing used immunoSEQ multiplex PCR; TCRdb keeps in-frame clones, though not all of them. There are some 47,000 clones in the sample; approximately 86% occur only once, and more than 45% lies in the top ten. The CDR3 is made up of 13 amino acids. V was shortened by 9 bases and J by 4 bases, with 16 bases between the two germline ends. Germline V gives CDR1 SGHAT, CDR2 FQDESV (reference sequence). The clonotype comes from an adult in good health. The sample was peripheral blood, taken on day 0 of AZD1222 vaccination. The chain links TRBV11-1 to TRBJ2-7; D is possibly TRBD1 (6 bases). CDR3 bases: TGTGCCAGTAATGGGGACACCAGTTACGAGCAGTACTTC. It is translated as CASNGDTSYEQYF. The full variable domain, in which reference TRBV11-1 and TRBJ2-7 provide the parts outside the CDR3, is EAEVAQSPRYKITEKSQAVAFWCDPISGHATLYWYRQILGQGPELLVQFQDESVVDDSQLPKDRFSAERLKGVDSTLKIQPAELGDSAMYLCASNGDTSYEQYFGPGTRLTVT.